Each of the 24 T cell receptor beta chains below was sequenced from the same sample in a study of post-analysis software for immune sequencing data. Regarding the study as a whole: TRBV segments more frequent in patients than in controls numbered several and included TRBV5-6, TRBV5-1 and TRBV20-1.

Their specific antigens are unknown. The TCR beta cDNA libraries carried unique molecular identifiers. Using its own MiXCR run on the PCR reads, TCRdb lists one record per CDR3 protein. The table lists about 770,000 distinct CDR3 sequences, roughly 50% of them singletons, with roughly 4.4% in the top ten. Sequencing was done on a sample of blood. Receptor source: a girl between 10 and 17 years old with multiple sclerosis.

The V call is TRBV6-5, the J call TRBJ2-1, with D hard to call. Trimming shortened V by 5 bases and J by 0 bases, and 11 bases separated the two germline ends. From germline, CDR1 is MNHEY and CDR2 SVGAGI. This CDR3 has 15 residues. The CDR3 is CASSERLASYNEQFF. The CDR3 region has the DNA TGTGCCAGCAGTGAGAGGCTGGCCTCCTACAATGAGCAGTTCTTC.

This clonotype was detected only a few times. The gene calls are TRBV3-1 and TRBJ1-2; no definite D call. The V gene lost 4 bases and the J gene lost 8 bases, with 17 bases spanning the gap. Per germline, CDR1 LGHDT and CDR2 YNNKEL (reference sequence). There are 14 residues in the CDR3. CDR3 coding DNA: TGTGCCAGCAGCCCCACTGCACAGTCGGGGGGCTACACCTTC. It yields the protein CASSPTAQSGGYTF. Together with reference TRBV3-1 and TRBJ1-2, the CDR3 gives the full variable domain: DTAVSQTPKYLVTQMGNDKSIKCEQNLGHDTMYWYKQDSKKFLKIMFSYNNKELIINETVPNRFSPKSPDKAHLNLHINSLELGDSAVYFCASSPTAQSGGYTFGSGTRLTVV.

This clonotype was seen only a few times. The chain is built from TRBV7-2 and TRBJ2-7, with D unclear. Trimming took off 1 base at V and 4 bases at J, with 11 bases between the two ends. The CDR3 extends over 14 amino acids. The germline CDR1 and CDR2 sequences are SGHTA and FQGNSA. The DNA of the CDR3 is TGTGCCAGCAGCTTAGATCCAGAGCGTTACGAGCAGTACTTC. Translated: CASSLDPERYEQYF.

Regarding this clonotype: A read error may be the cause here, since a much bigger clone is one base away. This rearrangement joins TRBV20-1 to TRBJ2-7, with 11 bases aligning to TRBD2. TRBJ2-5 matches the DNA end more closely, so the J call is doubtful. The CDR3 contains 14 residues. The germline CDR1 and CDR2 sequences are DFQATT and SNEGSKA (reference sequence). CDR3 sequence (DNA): TGCAGTGCCTCAAATCTAGCGGGAGGAGAGACCCAGTACTTC. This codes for CSASNLAGGETQYF.

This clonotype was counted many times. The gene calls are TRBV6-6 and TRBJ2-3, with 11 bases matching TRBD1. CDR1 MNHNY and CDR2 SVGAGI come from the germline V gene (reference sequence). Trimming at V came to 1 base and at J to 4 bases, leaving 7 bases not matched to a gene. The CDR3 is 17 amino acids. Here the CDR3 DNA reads TGTGCCAGCAGTTACTGGGGACAGGGGGGAGTCGCAGATACGCAGTATTTT. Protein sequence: CASSYWGQGGVADTQYF.

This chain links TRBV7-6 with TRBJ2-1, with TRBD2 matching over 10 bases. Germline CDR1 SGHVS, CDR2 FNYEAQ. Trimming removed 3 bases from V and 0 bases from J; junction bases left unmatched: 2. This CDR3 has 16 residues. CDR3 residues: CASSLTSGHSYNEQFF. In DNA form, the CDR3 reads TGTGCCAGCAGCTTGACTAGCGGGCACTCCTACAATGAGCAGTTCTTC.

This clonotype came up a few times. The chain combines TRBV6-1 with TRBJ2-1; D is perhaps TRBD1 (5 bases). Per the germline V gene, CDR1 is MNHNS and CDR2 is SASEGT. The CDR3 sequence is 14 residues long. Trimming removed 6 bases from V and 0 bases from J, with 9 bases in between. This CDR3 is CASRPRVSYNEQFF. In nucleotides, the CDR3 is TGTGCCAGCAGGCCCAGGGTCTCCTACAATGAGCAGTTCTTC.

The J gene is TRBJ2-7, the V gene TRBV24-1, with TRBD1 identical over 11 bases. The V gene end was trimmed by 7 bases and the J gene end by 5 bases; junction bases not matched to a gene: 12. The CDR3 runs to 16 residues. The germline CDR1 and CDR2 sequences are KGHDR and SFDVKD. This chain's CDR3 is CATSAPGTGGMHEQYF. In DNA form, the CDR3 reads TGTGCCACCAGCGCCCCCGGGACAGGGGGAATGCACGAGCAGTACTTC.

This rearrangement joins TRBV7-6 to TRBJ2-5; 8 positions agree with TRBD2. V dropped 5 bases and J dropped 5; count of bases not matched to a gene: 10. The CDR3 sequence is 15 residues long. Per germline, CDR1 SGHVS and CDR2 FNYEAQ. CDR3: CASSLPGGVDETQYF. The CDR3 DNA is TGTGCCAGCAGCCTGCCGGGGGGGGTCGATGAGACCCAGTACTTC.

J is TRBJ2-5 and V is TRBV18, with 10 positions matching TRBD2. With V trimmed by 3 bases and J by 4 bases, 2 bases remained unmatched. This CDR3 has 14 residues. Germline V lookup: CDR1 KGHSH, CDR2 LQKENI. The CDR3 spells CASSPSGRIETQYF. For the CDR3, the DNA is TGTGCCAGCTCACCTAGCGGGAGGATAGAGACCCAGTACTTC.

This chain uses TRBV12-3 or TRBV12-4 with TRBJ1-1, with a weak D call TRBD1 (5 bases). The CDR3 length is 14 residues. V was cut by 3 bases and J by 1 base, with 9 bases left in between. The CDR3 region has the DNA TGTGCCAGCAGTTTTGGGGGTGGGAACACTGAAGCTTTCTTT. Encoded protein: CASSFGGGNTEAFF.

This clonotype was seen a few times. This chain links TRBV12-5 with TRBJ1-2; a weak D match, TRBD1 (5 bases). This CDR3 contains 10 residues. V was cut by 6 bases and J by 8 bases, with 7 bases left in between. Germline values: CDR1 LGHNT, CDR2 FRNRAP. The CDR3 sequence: CASGGLGYTF. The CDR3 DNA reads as TGTGCTAGTGGGGGGCTAGGCTACACCTTC.

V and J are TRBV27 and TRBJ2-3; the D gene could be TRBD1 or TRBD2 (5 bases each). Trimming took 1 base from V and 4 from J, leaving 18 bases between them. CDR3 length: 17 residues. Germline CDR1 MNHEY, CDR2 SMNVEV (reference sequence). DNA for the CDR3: TGTGCCAGCAGTTTATTGGGCCCAGGGTTTAGCGCAGATACGCAGTATTTT. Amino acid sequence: CASSLLGPGFSADTQYF.

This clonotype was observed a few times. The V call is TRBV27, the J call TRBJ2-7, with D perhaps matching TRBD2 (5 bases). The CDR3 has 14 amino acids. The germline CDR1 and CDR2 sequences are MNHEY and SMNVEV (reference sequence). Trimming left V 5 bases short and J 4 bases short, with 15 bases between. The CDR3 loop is CASSPISADYEQYF. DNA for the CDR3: TGTGCCAGCAGTCCGATCTCAGCGGATTACGAGCAGTACTTC.

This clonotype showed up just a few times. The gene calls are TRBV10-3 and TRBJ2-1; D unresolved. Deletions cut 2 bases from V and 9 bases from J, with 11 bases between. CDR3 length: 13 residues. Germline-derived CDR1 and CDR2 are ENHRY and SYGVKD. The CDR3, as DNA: TGTGCCATCAGTGAGAGCTGGTCGGTTGAGCAGTTCTTC. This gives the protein CAISESWSVEQFF.

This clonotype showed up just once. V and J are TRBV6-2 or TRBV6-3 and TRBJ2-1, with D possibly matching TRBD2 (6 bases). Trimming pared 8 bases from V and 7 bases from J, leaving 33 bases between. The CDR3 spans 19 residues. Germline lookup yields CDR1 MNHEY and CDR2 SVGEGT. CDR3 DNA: TGTGCCAGCTCATCCCATAGGTGGGCAGATCGGGACTTGACGAATGAGCAGTTCTTC. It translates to CASSSHRWADRDLTNEQFF.

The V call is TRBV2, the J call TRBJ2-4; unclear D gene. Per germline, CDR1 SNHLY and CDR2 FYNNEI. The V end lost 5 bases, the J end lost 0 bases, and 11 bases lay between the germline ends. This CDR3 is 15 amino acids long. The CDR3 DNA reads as TGTGCCAGCAGTCGGACCGAAATAGCCAAAAACATTCAGTACTTC. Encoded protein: CASSRTEIAKNIQYF. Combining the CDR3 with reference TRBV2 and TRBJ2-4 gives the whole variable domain EPEVTQTPSHQVTQMGQEVILRCVPISNHLYFYWYRQILGQKVEFLVSFYNNEISEKSEIFDDQFSVERPDGSNFTLKIRSTKLEDSAMYFCASSRTEIAKNIQYFGAGTRLSVL.

DNA of the CDR3: TGCAGTGCTAGCTCACTAGCGGACGGGTACCAAGAGACCCAGTACTTC. Translating it yields CSASSLADGYQETQYF. The chain is built from TRBV20-1 and TRBJ2-5, with TRBD2 identical over 8 bases. V lost 3 bases, J lost 0 bases, and 9 bases stayed unmatched. CDR3 size: 16 residues. Germline V gene lookup returns CDR1 DFQATT and CDR2 SNEGSKA (reference sequence).

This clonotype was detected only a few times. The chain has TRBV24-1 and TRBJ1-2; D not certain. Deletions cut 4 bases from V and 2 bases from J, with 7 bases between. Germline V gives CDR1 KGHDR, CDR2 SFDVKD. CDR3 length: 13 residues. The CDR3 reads CATSDGRNYGYTF. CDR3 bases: TGTGCCACCAGTGACGGACGGAACTATGGCTACACCTTC.

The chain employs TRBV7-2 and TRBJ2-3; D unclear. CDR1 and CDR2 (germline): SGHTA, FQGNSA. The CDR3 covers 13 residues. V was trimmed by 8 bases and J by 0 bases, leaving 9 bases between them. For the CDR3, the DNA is TGTGCCAGCCGAGACTGGAGCACAGATACGCAGTATTTT. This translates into CASRDWSTDTQYF. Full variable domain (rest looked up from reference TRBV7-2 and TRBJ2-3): GAGVSQSPSNKVTEKGKDVELRCDPISGHTALYWYRQSLGQGLEFLIYFQGNSAPDKSGLPSDRFSAERTGGSVSTLTIQRTQQEDSAVYLCASRDWSTDTQYFGPGTRLTVL.

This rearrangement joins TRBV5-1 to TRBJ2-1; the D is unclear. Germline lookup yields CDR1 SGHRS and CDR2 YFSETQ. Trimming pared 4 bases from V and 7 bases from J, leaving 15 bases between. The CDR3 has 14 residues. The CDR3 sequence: CASSLPPRANEQFF. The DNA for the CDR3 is TGCGCCAGCAGCCTACCTCCCCGAGCGAATGAGCAGTTCTTC.

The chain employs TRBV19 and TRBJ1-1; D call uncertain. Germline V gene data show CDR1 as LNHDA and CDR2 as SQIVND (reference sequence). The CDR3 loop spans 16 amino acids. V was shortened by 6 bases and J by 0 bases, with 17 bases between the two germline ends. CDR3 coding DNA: TGTGCCAGTAGCCCCCCCGGAGTATCTATGAACACTGAAGCTTTCTTT. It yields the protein CASSPPGVSMNTEAFF.

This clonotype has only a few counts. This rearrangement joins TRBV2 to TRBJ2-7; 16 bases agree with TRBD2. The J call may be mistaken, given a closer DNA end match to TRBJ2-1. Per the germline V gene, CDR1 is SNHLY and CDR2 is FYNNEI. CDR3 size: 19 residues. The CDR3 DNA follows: TGTGCCAGCAGTGAAGAGGGACTAGCGGGAGGGAAGGTTAGGAATGAGCAGTTCTTC. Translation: CASSEEGLAGGKVRNEQFF.

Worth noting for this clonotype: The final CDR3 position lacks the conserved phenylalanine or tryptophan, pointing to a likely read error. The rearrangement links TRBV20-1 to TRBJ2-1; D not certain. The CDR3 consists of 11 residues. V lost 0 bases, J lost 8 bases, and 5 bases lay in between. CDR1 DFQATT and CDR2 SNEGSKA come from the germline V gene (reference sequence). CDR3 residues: CSARDSHEQFC. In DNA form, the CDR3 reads TGCAGTGCTAGAGATTCCCATGAGCAGTTCTGC.